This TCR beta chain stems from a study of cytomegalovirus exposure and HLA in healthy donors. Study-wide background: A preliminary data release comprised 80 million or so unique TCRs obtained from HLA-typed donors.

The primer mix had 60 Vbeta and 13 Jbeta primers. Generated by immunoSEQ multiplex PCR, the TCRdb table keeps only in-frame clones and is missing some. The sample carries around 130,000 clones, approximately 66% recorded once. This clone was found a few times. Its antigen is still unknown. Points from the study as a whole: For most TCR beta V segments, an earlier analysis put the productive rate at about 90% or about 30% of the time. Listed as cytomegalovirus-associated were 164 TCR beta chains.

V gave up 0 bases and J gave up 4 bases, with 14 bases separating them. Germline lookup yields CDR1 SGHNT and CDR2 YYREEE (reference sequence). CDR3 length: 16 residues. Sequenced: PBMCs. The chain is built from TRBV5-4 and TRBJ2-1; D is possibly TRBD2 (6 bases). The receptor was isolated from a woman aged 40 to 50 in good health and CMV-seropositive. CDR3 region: CASSLETEGPYNEQFF. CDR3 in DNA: TGTGCCAGCAGCTTGGAGACGGAGGGACCTTACAATGAGCAGTTCTTC.